The sequence of this TCR beta chain was determined in a study of T cell responses to AZD1222 COVID-19 vaccine. Study context: Second-dose intervals near 4 or 12 weeks were combined. Whole-study findings and limits: Repertoires were collected only later (after the peak T cell response had occurred).

Repertoires were generated with immunoSEQ multiplex PCR, while TCRdb's copy carries only in-frame clones and drops some. The table lists around 170,000 clones, approximately 90% of them singletons, with roughly 0.99% in the top ten. Concerning this clone itself: Its antigen is undetermined.

V was shortened by 4 bases and J by 8 bases, with 11 bases between the two germline ends. The CDR3 consists of 13 residues. In germline, CDR1 is MGHRA, CDR2 YSYEKL. The gene calls are TRBV4-1 and TRBJ1-4; no clear D. The sample consisted of peripheral blood, taken on day 0 of AZD1222 vaccination. This TCR derives from an adult in good health. CDR3 region: CASSPGLEEKLFF. CDR3 DNA sequence: TGCGCCAGCAGCCCCGGGCTGGAGGAAAAACTGTTTTTT.